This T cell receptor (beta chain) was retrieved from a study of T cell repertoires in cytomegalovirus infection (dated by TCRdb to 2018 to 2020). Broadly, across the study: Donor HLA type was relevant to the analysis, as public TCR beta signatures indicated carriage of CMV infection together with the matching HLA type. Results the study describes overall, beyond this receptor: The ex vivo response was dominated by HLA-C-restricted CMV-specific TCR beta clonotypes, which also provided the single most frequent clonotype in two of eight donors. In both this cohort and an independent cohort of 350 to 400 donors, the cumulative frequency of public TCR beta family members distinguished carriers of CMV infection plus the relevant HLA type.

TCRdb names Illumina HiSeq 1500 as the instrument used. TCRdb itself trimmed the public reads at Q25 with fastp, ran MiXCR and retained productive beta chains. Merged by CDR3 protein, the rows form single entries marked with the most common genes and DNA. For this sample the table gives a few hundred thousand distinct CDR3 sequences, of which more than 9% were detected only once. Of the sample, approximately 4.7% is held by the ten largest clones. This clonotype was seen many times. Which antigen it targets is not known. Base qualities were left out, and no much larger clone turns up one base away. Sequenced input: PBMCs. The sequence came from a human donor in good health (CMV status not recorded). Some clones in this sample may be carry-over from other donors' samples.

The CDR3 loop reads CASSLATSGGYQETQYF. The nucleotide sequence reads as follows: TGTGCCAGCAGCTTAGCGACTAGCGGGGGTTACCAAGAGACCCAGTACTTC. The sequence links TRBV7-2 to TRBJ2-5; TRBD2 agrees with 12 junctional bases. V is cut back by 0 bases and J by 0 bases, with 2 bases in the junction unmatched. From cysteine to phenylalanine, the CDR3 is 17 amino acids long. CDR3 DNA is the only sequence kept; it has 51 bases, read in frame from the first base. The germline V gene provides CDR1 SGHTA and CDR2 FQGNSA.